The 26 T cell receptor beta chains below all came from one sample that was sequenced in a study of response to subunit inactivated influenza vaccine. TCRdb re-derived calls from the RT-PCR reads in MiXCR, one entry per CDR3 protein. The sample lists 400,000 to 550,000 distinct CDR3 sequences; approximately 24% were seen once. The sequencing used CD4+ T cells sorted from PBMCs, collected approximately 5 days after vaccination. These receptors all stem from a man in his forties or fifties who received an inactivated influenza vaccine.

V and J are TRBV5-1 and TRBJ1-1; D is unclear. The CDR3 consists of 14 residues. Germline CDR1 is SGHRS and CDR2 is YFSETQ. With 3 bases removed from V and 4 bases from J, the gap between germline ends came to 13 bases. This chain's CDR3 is CASSSNYHGTEAFF. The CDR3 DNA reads TGCGCCAGCAGCTCCAACTATCATGGCACTGAAGCTTTCTTT.

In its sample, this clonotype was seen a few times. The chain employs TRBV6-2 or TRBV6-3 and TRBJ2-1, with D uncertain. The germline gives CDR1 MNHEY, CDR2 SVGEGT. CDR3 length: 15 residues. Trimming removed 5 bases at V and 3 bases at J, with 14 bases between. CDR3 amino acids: CASSRAPPIYNEQFF. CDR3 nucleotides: TGTGCCAGCAGTCGAGCCCCGCCGATCTACAATGAGCAGTTCTTC.

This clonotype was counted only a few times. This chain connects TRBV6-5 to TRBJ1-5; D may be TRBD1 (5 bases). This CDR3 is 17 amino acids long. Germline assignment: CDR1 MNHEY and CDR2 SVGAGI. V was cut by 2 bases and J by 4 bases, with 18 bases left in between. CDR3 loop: CASSYRPLQGLNQPQHF. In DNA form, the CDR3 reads TGTGCCAGCAGTTACCGCCCGTTGCAGGGCCTTAATCAGCCCCAGCATTTT.

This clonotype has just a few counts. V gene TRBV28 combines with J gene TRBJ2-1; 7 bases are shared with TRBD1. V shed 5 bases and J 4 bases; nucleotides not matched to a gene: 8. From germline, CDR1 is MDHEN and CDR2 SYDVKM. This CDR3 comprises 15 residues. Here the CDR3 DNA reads TGTGCCAGCAGTACCCGACAGGGAAGGTACAATGAGCAGTTCTTC. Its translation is CASSTRQGRYNEQFF.

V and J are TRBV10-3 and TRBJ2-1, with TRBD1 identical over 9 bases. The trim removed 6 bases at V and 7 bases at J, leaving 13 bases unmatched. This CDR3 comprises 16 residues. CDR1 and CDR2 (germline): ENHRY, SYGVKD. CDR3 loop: CAIRPKNGTGRNEQFF. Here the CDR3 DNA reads TGTGCCATCAGGCCCAAAAACGGGACAGGGAGAAATGAGCAGTTCTTC.

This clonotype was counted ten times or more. The CDR3 reads CSGAGQNEQFF. The CDR3 DNA is TGCAGCGGCGCGGGACAAAATGAGCAGTTCTTC. This rearrangement joins TRBV29-1 to TRBJ2-1; TRBD1 or TRBD2 may be the D gene (6 bases each). V shed 7 bases and J shed 7 bases, with 11 bases lying between them. CDR3 size: 11 residues. Germline values: CDR1 SQVTM, CDR2 ANQGSEA.

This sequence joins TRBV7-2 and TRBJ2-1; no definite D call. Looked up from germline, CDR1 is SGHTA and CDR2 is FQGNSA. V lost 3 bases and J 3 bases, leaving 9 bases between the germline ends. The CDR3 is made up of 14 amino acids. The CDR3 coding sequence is TGTGCCAGCAGCTTTGGGGATTTCTACAATGAGCAGTTCTTC. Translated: CASSFGDFYNEQFF.

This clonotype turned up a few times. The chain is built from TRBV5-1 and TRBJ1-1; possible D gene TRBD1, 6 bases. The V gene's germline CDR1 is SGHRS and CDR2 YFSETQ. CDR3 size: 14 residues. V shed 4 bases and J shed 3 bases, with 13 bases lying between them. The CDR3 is CASSVNRDHTEAFF. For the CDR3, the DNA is TGCGCCAGCAGCGTAAACAGGGACCACACTGAAGCTTTCTTT.

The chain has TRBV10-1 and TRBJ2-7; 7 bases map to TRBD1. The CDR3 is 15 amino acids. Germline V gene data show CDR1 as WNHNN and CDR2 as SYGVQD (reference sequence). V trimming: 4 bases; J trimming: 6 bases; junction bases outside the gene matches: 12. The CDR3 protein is CASSALITGDSEQYF. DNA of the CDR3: TGCGCCAGCAGTGCGCTAATTACAGGGGATAGCGAGCAGTACTTC.

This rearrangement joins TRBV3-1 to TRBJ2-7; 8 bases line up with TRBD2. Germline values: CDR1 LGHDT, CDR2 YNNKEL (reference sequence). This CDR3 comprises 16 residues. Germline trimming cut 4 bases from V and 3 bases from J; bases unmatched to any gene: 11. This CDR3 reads CASSPSSGLAFYEQYF. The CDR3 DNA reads TGTGCCAGCAGCCCTTCCTCCGGACTAGCTTTCTACGAGCAGTACTTC.

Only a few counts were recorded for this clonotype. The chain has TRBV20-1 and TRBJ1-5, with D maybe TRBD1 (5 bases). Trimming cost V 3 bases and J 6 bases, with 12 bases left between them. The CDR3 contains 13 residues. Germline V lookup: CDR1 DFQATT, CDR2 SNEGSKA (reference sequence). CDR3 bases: TGCAGTGCTAGCGAACAGGCCCTTCAGCCCCAGCATTTT. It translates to CSASEQALQPQHF.

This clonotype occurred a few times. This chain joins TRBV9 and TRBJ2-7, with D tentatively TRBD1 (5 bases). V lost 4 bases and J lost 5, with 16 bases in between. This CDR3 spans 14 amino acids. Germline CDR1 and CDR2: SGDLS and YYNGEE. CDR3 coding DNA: TGTGCCAGCAGCCCACGGACCAGGGTCCACGAGCAGTACTTC. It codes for CASSPRTRVHEQYF. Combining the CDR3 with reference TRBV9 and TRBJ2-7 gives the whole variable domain DSGVTQTPKHLITATGQRVTLRCSPRSGDLSVYWYQQSLDQGLQFLIQYYNGEERAKGNILERFSAQQFPDLHSELNLSSLELGDSALYFCASSPRTRVHEQYFGPGTRLTVT.

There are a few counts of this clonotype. The CDR3 sequence is CASSRLAGVKDTQYF. The CDR3 DNA reads TGTGCCAGCTCACGGTTAGCGGGAGTCAAAGATACGCAGTATTTT. V is TRBV9 and J is TRBJ2-3; 9 bases are a match to TRBD2. From germline, CDR1 is SGDLS and CDR2 YYNGEE. The CDR3 is 15 amino acids. V shed 7 bases, J shed 5 bases, and the junction held 11 bases outside the gene matches.

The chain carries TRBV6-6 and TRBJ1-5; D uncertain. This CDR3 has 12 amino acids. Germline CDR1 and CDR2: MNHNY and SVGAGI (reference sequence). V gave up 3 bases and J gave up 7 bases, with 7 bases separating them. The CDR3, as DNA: TGTGCCAGCAGTTATGGTGTGCAGCCCCAGCATTTT. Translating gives CASSYGVQPQHF.

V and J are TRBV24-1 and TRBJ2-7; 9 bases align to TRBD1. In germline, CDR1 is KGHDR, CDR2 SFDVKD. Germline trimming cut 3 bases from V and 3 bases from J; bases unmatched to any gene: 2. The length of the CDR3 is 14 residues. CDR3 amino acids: CATSDTGQGYEQYF. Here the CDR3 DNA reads TGTGCCACCAGTGATACGGGACAGGGCTACGAGCAGTACTTC.

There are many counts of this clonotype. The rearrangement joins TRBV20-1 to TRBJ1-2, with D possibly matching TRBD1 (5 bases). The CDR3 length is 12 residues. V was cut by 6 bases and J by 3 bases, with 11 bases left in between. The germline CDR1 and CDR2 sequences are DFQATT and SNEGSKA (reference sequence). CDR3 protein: CSARRGDYGYTF. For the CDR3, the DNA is TGCAGTGCGCGGAGAGGGGACTATGGCTACACCTTC.

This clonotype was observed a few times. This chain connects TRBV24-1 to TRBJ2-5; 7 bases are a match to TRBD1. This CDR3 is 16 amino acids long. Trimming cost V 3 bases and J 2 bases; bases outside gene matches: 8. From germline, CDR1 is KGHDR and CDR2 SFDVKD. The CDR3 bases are TGTGCCACCAGTGATCCCGGACAGGACCTGCAAGAGACCCAGTACTTC. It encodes CATSDPGQDLQETQYF.

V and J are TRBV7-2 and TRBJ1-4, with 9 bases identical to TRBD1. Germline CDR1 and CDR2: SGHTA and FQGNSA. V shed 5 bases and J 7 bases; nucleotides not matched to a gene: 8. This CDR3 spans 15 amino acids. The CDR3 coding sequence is TGTGCCAGCAGCGCCTCCGGGACAGGGACTGAAAAACTGTTTTTT. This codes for CASSASGTGTEKLFF.

CDR3 region: CASSPQAGGSASAQYF. The CDR3 DNA is TGTGCCAGCAGCCCCCAAGCGGGAGGCTCGGCCTCGGCCCAGTACTTC. The chain links TRBV9 to TRBJ2-5; 9 bases fit TRBD2. The trim removed 4 bases at V and 9 bases at J, leaving 16 bases unmatched. Germline CDR1 SGDLS, CDR2 YYNGEE. The CDR3 has 16 amino acids.

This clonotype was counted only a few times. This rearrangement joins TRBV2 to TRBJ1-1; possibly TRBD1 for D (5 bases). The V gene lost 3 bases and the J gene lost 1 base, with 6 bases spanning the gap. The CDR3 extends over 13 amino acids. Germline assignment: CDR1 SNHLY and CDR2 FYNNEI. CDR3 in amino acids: CASSDQGNTEAFF. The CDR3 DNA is TGTGCCAGCAGTGATCAGGGGAACACTGAAGCTTTCTTT.

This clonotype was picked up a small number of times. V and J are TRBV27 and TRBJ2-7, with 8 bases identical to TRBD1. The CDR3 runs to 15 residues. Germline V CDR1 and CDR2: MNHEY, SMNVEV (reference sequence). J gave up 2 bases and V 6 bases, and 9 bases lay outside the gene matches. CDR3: CASSPSGQDPYEQYF. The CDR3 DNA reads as TGTGCCAGCAGCCCCTCGGGACAGGATCCCTACGAGCAGTACTTC.

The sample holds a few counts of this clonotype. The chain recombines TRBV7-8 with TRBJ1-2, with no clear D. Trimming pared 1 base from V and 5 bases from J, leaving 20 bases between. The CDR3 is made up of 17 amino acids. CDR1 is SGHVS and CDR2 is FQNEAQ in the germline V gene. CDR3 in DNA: TGTGCCAGCAGCTTAGAGTTGTCGGACCTCACCTCGTATGGCTACACCTTC. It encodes CASSLELSDLTSYGYTF.

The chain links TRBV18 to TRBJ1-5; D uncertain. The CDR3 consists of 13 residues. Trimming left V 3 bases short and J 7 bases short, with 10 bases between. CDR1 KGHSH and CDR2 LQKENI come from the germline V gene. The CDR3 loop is CASSPAQRQPQHF. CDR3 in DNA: TGTGCCAGCTCACCGGCCCAGAGGCAGCCCCAGCATTTT.

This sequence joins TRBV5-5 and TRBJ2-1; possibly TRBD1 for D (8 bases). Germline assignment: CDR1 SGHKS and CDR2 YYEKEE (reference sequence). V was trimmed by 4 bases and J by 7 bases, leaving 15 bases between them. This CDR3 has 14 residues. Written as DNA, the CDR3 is TGTGCCAGCAGCAGGGGGGGACAGGCGAATGAGCAGTTCTTC. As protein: CASSRGGQANEQFF.

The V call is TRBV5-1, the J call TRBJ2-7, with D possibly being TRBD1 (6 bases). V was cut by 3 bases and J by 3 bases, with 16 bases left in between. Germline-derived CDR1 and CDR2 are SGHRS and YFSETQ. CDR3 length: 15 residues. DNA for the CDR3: TGCGCCAGCAGCTACCTGGACAGCCGAAGCTACGAGCAGTACTTC. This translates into CASSYLDSRSYEQYF. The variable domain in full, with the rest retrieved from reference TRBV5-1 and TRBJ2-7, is KAGVTQTPRYLIKTRGQQVTLSCSPISGHRSVSWYQQTPGQGLQFLFEYFSETQRNKGNFPGRFSGRQFSNSRSEMNVSTLELGDSALYLCASSYLDSRSYEQYFGPGTRLTVT.

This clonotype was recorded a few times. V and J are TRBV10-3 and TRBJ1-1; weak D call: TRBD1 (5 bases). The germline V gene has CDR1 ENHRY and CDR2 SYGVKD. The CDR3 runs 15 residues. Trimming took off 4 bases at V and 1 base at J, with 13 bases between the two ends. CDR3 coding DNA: TGTGCCATCAGTGTGAGGGGCAGCCGGAACACTGAAGCTTTCTTT. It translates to CAISVRGSRNTEAFF.